These 5 T cell receptor beta chains share one sample of origin, sequenced in a study of cytomegalovirus exposure and HLA in healthy donors. PCR employed 60 Vbeta and 13 Jbeta primers. Repertoires were generated with immunoSEQ multiplex PCR, while TCRdb's copy carries only in-frame clones and drops some. The repertoire has more than 130,000 clones, 73% of them found once; the top ten carry 14%. Sample: PBMCs. The receptors stem from a human donor in good health.

V usage is TRBV25-1 and J usage is TRBJ2-5; D gene uncertain. This CDR3 region has 13 residues. CDR1 and CDR2 from the germline V gene are MGHDK and SYGVNS. The V gene lost 5 bases and the J gene lost 7 bases, with 14 bases spanning the gap. CDR3: CASSKTGSGTQYF. The CDR3 nucleotides are TGTGCCAGCAGTAAGACCGGGTCTGGGACCCAGTACTTC.

The J gene is TRBJ2-3, the V gene TRBV25-1; no reliable D call. Trimming pared 10 bases from V and 2 bases from J, leaving 4 bases between. The CDR3 loop spans 10 amino acids. In germline, CDR1 is MGHDK, CDR2 SYGVNS. The CDR3 loop is CATYTDTQYF. As DNA, the CDR3 is TGTGCCACCTACACAGATACGCAGTATTTT.

The rearrangement uses TRBV7-8 and TRBJ1-5; 11 bases line up with TRBD1. The CDR3 is 18 amino acids. Germline V CDR1 and CDR2: SGHVS, FQNEAQ. The V segment lost 3 bases and the J segment 0 bases; nucleotides outside the gene matches: 7. CDR3 coding DNA: TGTGCCAGCAGCTTCGGGACAGGGGGAACTTATAGCAATCAGCCCCAGCATTTT. Translation: CASSFGTGGTYSNQPQHF.

V and J are TRBV5-6 and TRBJ2-1; the match to TRBD2 covers 7 bases. This CDR3 has 15 residues. The trim removed 5 bases at V and 0 bases at J, leaving 5 bases unmatched. CDR1 is SGHDT, CDR2 YYEEEE, per germline. As DNA, the CDR3 is TGTGCCAGCAGGGAAGCGGGGAGCTCCTACAATGAGCAGTTCTTC. This sequence encodes CASREAGSSYNEQFF.

The J gene is TRBJ2-5, the V gene TRBV12-5, with D possibly TRBD2 on 6 matching bases. There are 14 residues in the CDR3. Germline assignment: CDR1 LGHNT and CDR2 FRNRAP. V was trimmed by 4 bases and J by 4 bases, leaving 13 bases between them. The CDR3 sequence: CASGSSGGGETQYF. Written as DNA, the CDR3 is TGTGCTAGTGGTTCGTCCGGGGGTGGAGAGACCCAGTACTTC.